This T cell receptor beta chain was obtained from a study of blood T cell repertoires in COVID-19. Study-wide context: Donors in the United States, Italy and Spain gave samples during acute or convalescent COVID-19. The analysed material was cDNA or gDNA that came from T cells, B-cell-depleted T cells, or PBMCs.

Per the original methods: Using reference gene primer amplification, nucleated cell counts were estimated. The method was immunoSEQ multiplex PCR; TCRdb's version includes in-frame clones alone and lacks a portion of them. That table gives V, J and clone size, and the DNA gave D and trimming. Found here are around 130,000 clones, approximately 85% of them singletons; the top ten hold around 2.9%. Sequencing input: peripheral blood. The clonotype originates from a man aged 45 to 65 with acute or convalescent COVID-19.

The DNA of the CDR3 is TGTGCCAGCAGCGGGGCAAAATTCAATCAGCCCCAGCATTTT. Amino acids: CASSGAKFNQPQHF. V and J are TRBV9 and TRBJ1-5, with D uncertain. Germline lookup yields CDR1 SGDLS and CDR2 YYNGEE. V was cut by 3 bases and J by 3 bases, with 10 bases left in between. The CDR3 loop spans 14 amino acids.